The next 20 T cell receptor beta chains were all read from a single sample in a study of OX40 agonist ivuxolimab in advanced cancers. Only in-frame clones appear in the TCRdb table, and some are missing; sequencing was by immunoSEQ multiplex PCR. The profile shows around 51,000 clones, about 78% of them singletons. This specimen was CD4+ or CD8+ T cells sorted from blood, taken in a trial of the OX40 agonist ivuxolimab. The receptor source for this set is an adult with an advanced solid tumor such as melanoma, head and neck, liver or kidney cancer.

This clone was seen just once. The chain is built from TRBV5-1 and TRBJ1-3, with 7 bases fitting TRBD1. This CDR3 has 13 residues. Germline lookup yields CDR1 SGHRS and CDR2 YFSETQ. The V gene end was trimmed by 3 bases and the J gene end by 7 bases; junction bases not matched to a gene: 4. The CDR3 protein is CASSSTQGNTIYF. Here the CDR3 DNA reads TGCGCCAGCAGCTCAACACAGGGGAACACCATATATTTT.

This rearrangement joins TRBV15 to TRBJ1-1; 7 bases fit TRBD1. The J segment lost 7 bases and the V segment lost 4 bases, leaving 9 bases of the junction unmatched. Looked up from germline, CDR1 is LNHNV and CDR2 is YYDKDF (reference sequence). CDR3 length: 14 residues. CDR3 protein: CATSISRGAYEAFF. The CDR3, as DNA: TGTGCCACCAGCATTTCCAGGGGGGCGTATGAAGCTTTCTTT.

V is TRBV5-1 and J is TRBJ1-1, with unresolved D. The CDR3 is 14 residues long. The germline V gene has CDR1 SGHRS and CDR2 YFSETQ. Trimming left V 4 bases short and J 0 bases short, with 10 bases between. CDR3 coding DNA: TGCGCCAGCAGCGGAGGAATTTTGAACACTGAAGCTTTCTTT. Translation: CASSGGILNTEAFF.

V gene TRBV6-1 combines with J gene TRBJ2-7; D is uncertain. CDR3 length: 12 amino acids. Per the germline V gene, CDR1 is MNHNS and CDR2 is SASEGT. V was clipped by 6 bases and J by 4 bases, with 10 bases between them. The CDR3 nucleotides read TGTGCCAGCAGCGCCGACCTTTACGAGCAGTACTTC. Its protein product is CASSADLYEQYF.

The CDR3 sequence is CASGDGRSYEQYF. The CDR3 DNA reads as TGTGCCAGCGGCGACGGACGGTCCTACGAGCAGTACTTC. This chain joins TRBV11-1 and TRBJ2-7; D uncertain. From germline, CDR1 is SGHAT and CDR2 FQDESV (reference sequence). V lost 8 bases and J 1 base, leaving 12 bases between the germline ends. CDR3 length: 13 amino acids.

The CDR3 DNA is TGCGCCAGCAGCCAAGTTGTGTTAGGGGGCGGCGAGCAGTACTTC. Its translation: CASSQVVLGGGEQYF. The chain links TRBV4-1 to TRBJ2-7, with TRBD1 matching over 7 bases. Germline V gene sequence: CDR1 MGHRA, CDR2 YSYEKL. The CDR3 spans 15 residues. The J segment lost 6 bases and the V segment lost 1 base, leaving 9 bases of the junction unmatched.

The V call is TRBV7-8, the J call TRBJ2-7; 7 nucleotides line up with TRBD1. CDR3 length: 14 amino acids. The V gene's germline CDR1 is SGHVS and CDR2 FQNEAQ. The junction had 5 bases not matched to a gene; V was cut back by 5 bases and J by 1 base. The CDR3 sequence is CASSEQGSSYEQYF. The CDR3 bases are TGTGCCAGCAGCGAACAGGGGTCTTCCTACGAGCAGTACTTC. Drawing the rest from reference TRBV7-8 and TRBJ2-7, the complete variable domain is GAGVSQSPRYKVAKRGQDVALRCDPISGHVSLFWYQQALGQGPEFLTYFQNEAQLDKSGLPSDRFFAERPEGSVSTLKIQRTQQEDSAVYLCASSEQGSSYEQYFGPGTRLTVT.

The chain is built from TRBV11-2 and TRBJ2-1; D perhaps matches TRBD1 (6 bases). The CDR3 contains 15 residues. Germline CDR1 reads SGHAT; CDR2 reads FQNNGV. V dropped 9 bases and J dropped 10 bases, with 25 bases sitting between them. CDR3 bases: TGTGCCAGTATCCAAAGGACAGAGGGGATCGGGGAGCAGTTCTTC. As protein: CASIQRTEGIGEQFF.

CDR3 DNA sequence: TGTGCCAGTAGTATAAAGGGGACGAGCTATGGCTACACCTTC. Its protein is CASSIKGTSYGYTF. The chain uses TRBV19 and TRBJ1-2, with D tentatively TRBD1 (5 bases). This CDR3 contains 14 residues. V lost 2 bases, J lost 4 bases, and 11 bases lay in between. CDR1 is LNHDA and CDR2 is SQIVND in the germline V gene (reference sequence). Combining the CDR3 with reference TRBV19 and TRBJ1-2 gives the whole variable domain DGGITQSPKYLFRKEGQNVTLSCEQNLNHDAMYWYRQDPGQGLRLIYYSQIVNDFQKGDIAEGYSVSREKKESFPLTVTSAQKNPTAFYLCASSIKGTSYGYTFGSGTRLTVV.

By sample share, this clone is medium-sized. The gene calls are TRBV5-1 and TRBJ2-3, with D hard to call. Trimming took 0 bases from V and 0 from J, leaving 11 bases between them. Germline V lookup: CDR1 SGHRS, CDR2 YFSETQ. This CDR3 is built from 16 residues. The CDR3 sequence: CASSLEVRRSTDTQYF. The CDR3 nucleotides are TGCGCCAGCAGCTTGGAAGTACGGAGAAGCACAGATACGCAGTATTTT.

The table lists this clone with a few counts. The CDR3 reads CASSITGKDTEAFF. CDR3 in DNA: TGTGCCAGTAGTATCACAGGGAAGGACACTGAAGCTTTCTTT. The J gene is TRBJ1-1, the V gene TRBV19; possible D gene TRBD1, 6 bases. The CDR3 loop spans 14 amino acids. Germline-derived CDR1 and CDR2 are LNHDA and SQIVND (reference sequence). With 3 bases removed from V and 3 bases from J, the gap between germline ends came to 11 bases.

The chain's CDR3 is CASSFGGGRDEQYF. CDR3 sequence (DNA): TGCGCCAGCAGCTTCGGGGGCGGGAGGGACGAGCAGTACTTC. The chain uses TRBV4-1 and TRBJ2-7; 9 positions agree with TRBD2. The trim removed 5 bases at V and 5 bases at J, leaving 7 bases unmatched. The CDR3 is 14 amino acids. Germline V lookup: CDR1 MGHRA, CDR2 YSYEKL.

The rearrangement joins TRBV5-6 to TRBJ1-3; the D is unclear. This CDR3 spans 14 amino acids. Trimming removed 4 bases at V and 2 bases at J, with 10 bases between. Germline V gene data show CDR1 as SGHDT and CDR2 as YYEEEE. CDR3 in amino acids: CASSPRGAGNTIYF. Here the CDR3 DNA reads TGTGCCAGCAGCCCCCGGGGTGCTGGAAACACCATATATTTT.

The CDR3 nucleotides read TGCGCCAGCAGCCAAGTCCTCCCTGAAAAACTGTTTTTT. As protein: CASSQVLPEKLFF. The chain joins TRBV4-1 to TRBJ1-4; D call uncertain. Germline CDR1 and CDR2: MGHRA and YSYEKL. The CDR3 is made up of 13 amino acids. Trimming pared 1 base from V and 7 bases from J, leaving 7 bases between.

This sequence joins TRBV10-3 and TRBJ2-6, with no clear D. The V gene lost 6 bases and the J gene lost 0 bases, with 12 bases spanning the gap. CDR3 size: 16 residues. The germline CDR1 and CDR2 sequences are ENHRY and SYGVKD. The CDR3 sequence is CAIRAGLSSGANVLTF. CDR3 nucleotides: TGTGCCATCAGGGCAGGCCTGAGCTCTGGGGCCAACGTCCTGACTTTC.

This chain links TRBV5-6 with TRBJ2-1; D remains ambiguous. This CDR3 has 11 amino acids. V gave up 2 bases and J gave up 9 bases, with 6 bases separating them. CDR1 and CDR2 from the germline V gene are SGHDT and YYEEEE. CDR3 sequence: CASSLFGEQFF. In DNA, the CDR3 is TGTGCCAGCAGCTTATTCGGTGAGCAGTTCTTC.

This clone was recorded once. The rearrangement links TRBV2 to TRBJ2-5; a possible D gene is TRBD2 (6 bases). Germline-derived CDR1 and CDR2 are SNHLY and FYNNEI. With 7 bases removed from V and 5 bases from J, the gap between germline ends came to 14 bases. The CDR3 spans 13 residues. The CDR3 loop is CASTRGGGETQYF. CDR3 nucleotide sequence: TGTGCCAGCACCCGGGGAGGAGGGGAGACCCAGTACTTC. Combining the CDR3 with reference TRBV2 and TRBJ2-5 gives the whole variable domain EPEVTQTPSHQVTQMGQEVILRCVPISNHLYFYWYRQILGQKVEFLVSFYNNEISEKSEIFDDQFSVERPDGSNFTLKIRSTKLEDSAMYFCASTRGGGETQYFGPGTRLLVL.

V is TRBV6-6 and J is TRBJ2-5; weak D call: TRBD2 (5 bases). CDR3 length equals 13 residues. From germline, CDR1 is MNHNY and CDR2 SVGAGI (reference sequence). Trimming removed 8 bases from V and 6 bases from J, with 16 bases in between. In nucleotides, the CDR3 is TGTGCCAGCCGACCCGCAGGCGGGCAGACCCAGTACTTC. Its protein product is CASRPAGGQTQYF.

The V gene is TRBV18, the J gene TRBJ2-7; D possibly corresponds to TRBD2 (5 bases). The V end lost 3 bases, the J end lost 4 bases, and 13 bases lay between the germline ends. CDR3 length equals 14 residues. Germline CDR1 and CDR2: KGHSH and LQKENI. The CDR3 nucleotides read TGTGCCAGCTCACCTCCGGGATCGGTATACGAGCAGTACTTC. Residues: CASSPPGSVYEQYF. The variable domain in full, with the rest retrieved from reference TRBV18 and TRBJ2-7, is NAGVMQNPRHLVRRRGQEARLRCSPMKGHSHVYWYRQLPEEGLKFMVYLQKENIIDESGMPKERFSAEFPKEGPSILRIQQVVRGDSAAYFCASSPPGSVYEQYFGPGTRLTVT.

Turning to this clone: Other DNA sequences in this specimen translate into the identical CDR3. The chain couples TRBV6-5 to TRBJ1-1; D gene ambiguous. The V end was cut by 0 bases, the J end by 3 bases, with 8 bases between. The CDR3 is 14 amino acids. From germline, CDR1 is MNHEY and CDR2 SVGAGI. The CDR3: CASSYSSGDTEAFF. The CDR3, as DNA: TGTGCCAGCAGTTACTCGTCCGGAGACACTGAAGCTTTCTTT.